Below are 20 T cell receptor beta chains sequenced from a single sample in a study of shared clonotypes between healthy human individuals. The repertoire was sequenced with immunoSEQ multiplex PCR; TCRdb's copy has only in-frame clones and lacks some. Of 450,000 to 500,000 clones listed, around 80% are singletons. The sequenced material came from PBMCs. The receptors shown here come from a woman between 35 and 50 years old in good health. Some clones in this sample may be carry-over from other donors' samples.

Notes on this clone: A read error may account for a junction end that differs from germline. The V gene is TRBV7-9, the J gene TRBJ2-7, with TRBD1 identical over 10 bases. Germline values: CDR1 SEHNR, CDR2 FQNEAQ (reference sequence). CDR3 size: 12 residues. The CDR3 region is CASSSEGQGKNF. The CDR3 nucleotides are TGTGCCAGCAGCTCGGAGGGACAGGGGAAGAATTTC.

V usage is TRBV27 and J usage is TRBJ2-7; 8 bases are shared with TRBD2. The V and J ends lost 4 bases and 7 bases, in that order; junction bases with no gene match: 9. CDR1 is MNHEY and CDR2 is SMNVEV in the germline V gene (reference sequence). CDR3 length: 14 residues. CDR3 amino acids: CASSSVAGTREQYF. In DNA, the CDR3 is TGTGCCAGCAGTTCAGTAGCGGGGACTAGGGAGCAGTACTTC.

The V call is TRBV18, the J call TRBJ1-1, with D possibly being TRBD1 (5 bases). The germline V gene has CDR1 KGHSH and CDR2 LQKENI. This CDR3 has 13 amino acids. V was trimmed by 6 bases and J by 3 bases, leaving 11 bases between them. CDR3 sequence: CASSQGRDTEAFF. Here the CDR3 DNA reads TGTGCCAGCTCCCAGGGCAGGGACACTGAAGCTTTCTTT.

Concerning this clone itself: The junction shows a germline mismatch at one end, possibly a read error. The sample carries other DNA sequences with the same CDR3. The chain links TRBV7-2 to TRBJ2-7; D is unresolved. CDR1 is SGHTA, CDR2 FQGNSA, per germline. The CDR3 is 14 amino acids. The chain's CDR3 is CASSLGVDTYEQYF. CDR3 DNA: TGTGCCAGCAGCTTAGGAGTCGATACCTACGAGCAGTACTTT.

V gene TRBV6-1 combines with J gene TRBJ2-5, with D tentatively TRBD1 (6 bases). Trimming removed 4 bases from V and 4 bases from J, with 13 bases in between. The CDR3 is 14 amino acids. Germline loops: CDR1 MNHNS, CDR2 SASEGT. The CDR3 DNA follows: TGTGCCAGCAGTGTACAGGGTTCGAGAGAGACCCAGTACTTC. It translates to CASSVQGSRETQYF.

The chain has TRBV29-1 and TRBJ2-6, with D possibly matching TRBD1 (6 bases). Trimming stripped 3 bases from V and 2 bases from J, with 14 bases between. Germline CDR1 is SQVTM and CDR2 is ANQGSEA. The CDR3 totals 16 residues. CDR3 residues: CSVDAGEKAGANVLTF. The CDR3 DNA sequence: TGCAGCGTTGATGCAGGGGAGAAGGCTGGGGCCAACGTCCTGACTTTC.

V usage is TRBV19 and J usage is TRBJ2-1; TRBD2 might be the D (5 bases). This CDR3 is built from 14 residues. With 5 bases removed from V and 3 bases from J, the gap between germline ends came to 11 bases. Germline assignment: CDR1 LNHDA and CDR2 SQIVND (reference sequence). The CDR3 coding sequence is TGTGCCAGTAGTGGCTTGAGCGGCTACAATGAGCAGTTCTTC. Its translation: CASSGLSGYNEQFF.

Comments on this clone: In the same sample, other DNA sequences code for this CDR3. This chain uses TRBV4-3 with TRBJ1-3, with 7 bases matching TRBD1. The CDR3 has 15 residues. V shed 5 bases, J shed 0 bases, and the junction held 4 bases outside the gene matches. Per the germline V gene, CDR1 is LGHNA and CDR2 is YSLEER. The CDR3 sequence is CASSRDRVSGNTIYF. CDR3 nucleotide sequence: TGCGCCAGCAGCAGGGACAGAGTCTCTGGAAACACCATATATTTT.

The V call is TRBV28, the J call TRBJ2-6; 8 bases map to TRBD1. The CDR3 contains 15 residues. Trimming at V came to 7 bases and at J to 2 bases, leaving 4 bases not matched to a gene. Per germline, CDR1 MDHEN and CDR2 SYDVKM. The CDR3 nucleotides are TGTGCCAGCACCTACAGGGGGGCTGGGGCCAACGTCCTGACTTTC. Residues: CASTYRGAGANVLTF.

The chain employs TRBV7-3 and TRBJ2-3; D ambiguous. The germline V and J ends were trimmed by 3 bases and 6 bases, with 13 bases remaining between them. Per germline, CDR1 SGHTA and CDR2 FQGTGA. The CDR3 totals 14 residues. CDR3 loop: CASSFSPTSDTQYF. In DNA form, the CDR3 reads TGTGCCAGCAGCTTCTCCCCGACCTCGGATACGCAGTATTTT.

V is TRBV2 and J is TRBJ1-5, with D tentatively TRBD1 (6 bases). Per the germline V gene, CDR1 is SNHLY and CDR2 is FYNNEI. The CDR3 totals 13 residues. V gave up 4 bases and J gave up 2 bases, with 6 bases separating them. The CDR3: CASSGGRNQPQHF. The CDR3 DNA is TGTGCCAGCAGTGGGGGGCGCAATCAGCCCCAGCATTTT.

As to this clone: A far bigger clonotype differs at one base, so this is likely a read error. The V call is TRBV12-5, the J call TRBJ2-1; the match to TRBD1 covers 8 bases. CDR1 is LGHNT and CDR2 is FRNRAP in the germline V gene. The CDR3 is 13 residues long. The CDR3 coding sequence is TGTGCTAGTGCCCTGGACAGGGCCAATGGGCAGTTCTTC. Translating it yields CASALDRANGQFF.

The chain employs TRBV30 and TRBJ2-5; TRBD2 agrees at 10 bases. The CDR3 runs 14 residues. The J segment lost 3 bases and the V segment lost 5 bases, leaving 6 bases of the junction unmatched. Germline V CDR1 and CDR2: GTSNPN, SVGIG (reference sequence). The CDR3 loop is CAWAGTSVKETQYF. CDR3 DNA sequence: TGTGCCTGGGCCGGGACTAGCGTCAAAGAGACCCAGTACTTC.

A single count supports this clone. The chain has TRBV11-2 and TRBJ2-7; TRBD2 matches 10 bases. Trimming took 1 base from V and 5 from J; bases not matched to a gene: 5. This CDR3 is built from 15 residues. From germline, CDR1 is SGHAT and CDR2 FQNNGV. The CDR3 reads CASSLVLAGAHEQYF. CDR3 in DNA: TGTGCCAGCAGCTTAGTTCTAGCGGGAGCCCACGAGCAGTACTTC.

The chain has TRBV11-2 and TRBJ2-7; 9 bases are shared with TRBD1. The CDR3 is 14 residues long. Germline CDR1 reads SGHAT; CDR2 reads FQNNGV. J gave up 3 bases and V 4 bases, and 4 bases lay outside the gene matches. The DNA for the CDR3 is TGTGCCAGCAGCTCCGGGACAGGGAGCTACGAGCAGTACTTC. Protein product: CASSSGTGSYEQYF.

The V gene is TRBV2, the J gene TRBJ2-5; the D is unclear. The CDR3 totals 14 residues. The V gene's germline CDR1 is SNHLY and CDR2 FYNNEI. V dropped 6 bases and J dropped 0 bases, with 11 bases sitting between them. Written as DNA, the CDR3 is TGTGCCAGCAGGTTAACAGAGTACCAAGAGACCCAGTACTTC. Its translation is CASRLTEYQETQYF.

V usage is TRBV27 and J usage is TRBJ1-1, with D hard to call. The CDR3 spans 14 residues. Germline V gene data show CDR1 as MNHEY and CDR2 as SMNVEV (reference sequence). With 5 bases removed from V and 0 bases from J, the gap between germline ends came to 10 bases. The CDR3 protein is CASSKYQVNTEAFF. The CDR3 nucleotides are TGTGCCAGCAGTAAGTACCAGGTGAACACTGAAGCTTTCTTT.

For this clone: It differs at one base from a far larger clone, so likely a read error. Other DNA sequences in the sample encode the same CDR3. The chain links TRBV30 to TRBJ1-1, with TRBD1 as a possible D gene (5 bases). CDR1 GTSNPN and CDR2 SVGIG come from the germline V gene (reference sequence). The CDR3 is 11 amino acids. The CDR3 loop is CAWRDMTEAFF. The CDR3 DNA follows: TGTGCCTGGAGGGACATGACTGAGGCTTTCTTT. Together with reference TRBV30 and TRBJ1-1, the CDR3 gives the full variable domain: SQTIHQWPATLVQPVGSPLSLECTVEGTSNPNLYWYRQAAGRGLQLLFYSVGIGQISSEVPQNLSASRPQDRQFILSSKKLLLSDSGFYLCAWRDMTEAFFGQGTRLTVV.

The rearrangement links TRBV9 to TRBJ2-5, with D unresolved. CDR1 is SGDLS and CDR2 is YYNGEE in the germline V gene. V was cut by 2 bases and J by 1 base, with 9 bases left in between. This CDR3 spans 14 amino acids. The DNA for the CDR3 is TGTGCCAGCAGCGTTGCCTCGGCCCAAGAGACCCAGTACTTC. Translating gives CASSVASAQETQYF.

Comment on this clone: This CDR3 is also generated by other DNA sequences in the sample. This chain uses TRBV25-1 with TRBJ1-2; the D gene is possibly TRBD1 (6 bases). CDR3 length: 14 residues. V lost 6 bases and J lost 4, with 15 bases in between. The germline V gene encodes CDR1 MGHDK and CDR2 SYGVNS. CDR3 DNA: TGTGCCAGCAGCGCTAGGGGGGGAAGCTATGGCTACACCTTC. Translating it yields CASSARGGSYGYTF.